This T cell receptor beta chain was recorded in a study of T cell responses to AZD1222 COVID-19 vaccine. Points from the study as a whole: Unmutated regions of variants are reportedly targeted by nearly half of spike-specific TCRs.

A note on this clone: The antigen is unknown.

V shed 5 bases and J shed 6 bases, with 10 bases lying between them. Per germline, CDR1 LNHDA and CDR2 SQIVND (reference sequence). CDR3 length: 13 residues. Sequenced by immunoSEQ multiplex PCR; TCRdb stores in-frame clones only, minus some. The sample contains 200,000 to 300,000 clones, roughly 93% of which appear only once. The chain links TRBV19 to TRBJ1-4; D unclear. The material was peripheral blood, obtained on day 0 of AZD1222 vaccination. This TCR was recovered from an adult in good health. The CDR3 here is CASSDQAHEKLFF. CDR3 nucleotides: TGTGCCAGTAGTGACCAGGCGCATGAAAAACTGTTTTTT.